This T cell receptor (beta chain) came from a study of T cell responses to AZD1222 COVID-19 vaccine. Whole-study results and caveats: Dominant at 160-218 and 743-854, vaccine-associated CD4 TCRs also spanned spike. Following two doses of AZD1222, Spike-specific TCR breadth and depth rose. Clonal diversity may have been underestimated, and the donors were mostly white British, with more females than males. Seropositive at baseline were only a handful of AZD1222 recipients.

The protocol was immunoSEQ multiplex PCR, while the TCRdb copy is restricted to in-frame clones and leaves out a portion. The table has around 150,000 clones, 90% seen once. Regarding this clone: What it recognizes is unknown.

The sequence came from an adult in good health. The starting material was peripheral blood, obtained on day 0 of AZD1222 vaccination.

This CDR3 is CASTPLTGRGIYEQFF. CDR3 nucleotides: TGTGCCAGCACTCCCTTGACCGGGAGGGGTATCTATGAGCAGTTCTTC. This chain uses TRBV28 with TRBJ2-1; 8 bases are a match to TRBD2. Germline V lookup: CDR1 MDHEN, CDR2 SYDVKM. With V trimmed by 7 bases and J by 8 bases, 16 bases remained unmatched. This CDR3 contains 16 residues.